This T cell receptor beta chain was documented in a study of T cell changes during pregnancy in multiple sclerosis. Repertoires were generated with immunoSEQ multiplex PCR, while TCRdb's copy carries only in-frame clones and drops some. This sample carries 100,000 or so clones, 90% to 95% of them seen once, and the ten largest clones take 2.2%. Trimming shortened V by 4 bases and J by 1 base, and 14 bases separated the two germline ends. Germline CDR1 and CDR2: KGHSH and LQKENI. This CDR3 comprises 15 residues. This TCR derives from a female donor with multiple sclerosis, enrolled in a pregnancy study. V is TRBV18 and J is TRBJ2-7; possible D gene TRBD1, 6 bases. Material: peripheral blood, obtained in the third trimester of pregnancy. The DNA for the CDR3 is TGTGCCAGCTCACAAACGGGGACACCATCCTACGAGCAGTACTTC. Its translation is CASSQTGTPSYEQYF. Using reference TRBV18 and TRBJ2-7 for the parts outside the CDR3, the full variable domain is NAGVMQNPRHLVRRRGQEARLRCSPMKGHSHVYWYRQLPEEGLKFMVYLQKENIIDESGMPKERFSAEFPKEGPSILRIQQVVRGDSAAYFCASSQTGTPSYEQYFGPGTRLTVT.